This TCR beta chain emerged from a study of T cell repertoires in cytomegalovirus infection. Trimming cost V 8 bases and J 2 bases; bases outside gene matches: 5. Germline V gives CDR1 MNHNS, CDR2 SASEGT. The CDR3 loop spans 14 amino acids. TCRdb re-derived calls from the reads in MiXCR, one entry per CDR3 protein. Of about 450,000 distinct CDR3 sequences in the sample, roughly 30% were seen once. The chain couples TRBV6-1 to TRBJ2-3, with 9 bases matching TRBD2. Source material: PBMCs. The source of this sequence is a human donor in good health (CMV status not recorded). Some clones in this sample may be carry-over from other donors' samples. For the CDR3, the DNA is TGTGCCAGCGAGCGGGGGGAACCCACAGATACGCAGTATTTT. Its translation is CASERGEPTDTQYF.